A selection of T cell receptor beta chains follows, all from one sample in a study of human T cells and chemical hapten exposure. TCRdb processed the RACE reads anew with MiXCR; each CDR3 protein has one entry. Of roughly 70,000 distinct CDR3 sequences in the sample, around a third were seen once. Sequencing used whole blood, obtained in connection with sensitization to the hapten diphenylcyclopropenone (DPC). The receptor set was obtained from a man aged 35-49 years with alopecia areata. Some clones in this sample may be carry-over from other donors' samples. The conserved cysteine and the conserved F or W are not part of the CDR3 here. For some rows the clone size is stated as once, few or many, or as a class when expanded; others skip it.

abundance: NA; v_gene: TRBV6-2/TRBV6-3; CDR3aa: ASSYFPGHHSGANVLT
abundance: many; v_gene: TRBV12-3/TRBV12-4; CDR3aa: ASTLLAGSTDTQY
abundance: NA; v_gene: TRBV28; CDR3aa: ASSELAGVEQY
abundance: few; v_gene: TRBV29-1; CDR3aa: SVAGTGGADTQY
abundance: few; v_gene: TRBV3-1; CDR3aa: ASSAERLAKNIQY
abundance: NA; v_gene: TRBV27; CDR3aa: ASTPYQSGRGGELF
abundance: few; v_gene: TRBV24-1; CDR3aa: ATSGRQGPAVNEQF
abundance: NA; v_gene: TRBV10-3; CDR3aa: AISEASGRSNEQF
abundance: NA; v_gene: TRBV28; CDR3aa: ASRNLAGAYEQY
abundance: NA; v_gene: TRBV28; CDR3aa: ASSPDSNTQY
abundance: once; v_gene: TRBV28; CDR3aa: ASRDRGDLSTDTQY
abundance: few; v_gene: TRBV6-5; CDR3aa: ASSYSTQGRTDTQY
abundance: NA; v_gene: TRBV12-3/TRBV12-4; CDR3aa: ASRRTSTNTEAF
abundance: many; v_gene: TRBV10-3; CDR3aa: AISLSGTTYEQY
abundance: many; v_gene: TRBV5-6; CDR3aa: ASSLKGRGQETQY
abundance: NA; v_gene: TRBV28; CDR3aa: ASSLGGSNQPQH
abundance: many; v_gene: TRBV3-1; CDR3aa: ASSPLAINTGELF
abundance: NA; v_gene: TRBV15; CDR3aa: ATSGGRGSTDTQY
abundance: NA; v_gene: TRBV28; CDR3aa: ASSLSNAGGNEQF
abundance: once; v_gene: TRBV20-1; CDR3aa: SVATDPPTDTQY
abundance: medium-sized; v_gene: TRBV29-1; CDR3aa: STPGQGATGELF
abundance: few; v_gene: TRBV2; CDR3aa: ASRPEETQY
abundance: few; v_gene: TRBV12-3/TRBV12-4; CDR3aa: ASSLNRGTRGQRPLH
abundance: NA; v_gene: TRBV3-1; CDR3aa: ASSLKDSGGIGNTIY
abundance: NA; v_gene: TRBV6-2/TRBV6-3; CDR3aa: ASSGRGETQY
abundance: few; v_gene: TRBV6-5; CDR3aa: ASSYRRDSSPQH
abundance: NA; v_gene: TRBV9; CDR3aa: ASSVDPLAKNIQY
abundance: NA; v_gene: TRBV6-1; CDR3aa: ASRDRAFTEAF
abundance: NA; v_gene: TRBV9; CDR3aa: ASSVGTTWNTEAF
abundance: few; v_gene: TRBV7-9; CDR3aa: ASSLHSDNEQF
abundance: few; v_gene: TRBV20-1; CDR3aa: SAISDQETQY
abundance: NA; v_gene: TRBV6-1; CDR3aa: ASRRQGPSYEQY
abundance: NA; v_gene: TRBV27; CDR3aa: ASSGRPTTETF
abundance: NA; v_gene: TRBV7-9; CDR3aa: ASSFAGTGYTDTQY
abundance: NA; v_gene: TRBV6-2/TRBV6-3; CDR3aa: ASSPRATDGIQY
abundance: NA; v_gene: TRBV7-9; CDR3aa: ASSLRQGQAKNIQY
abundance: many; v_gene: TRBV7-8; CDR3aa: ASSSFGTVRSYEQY
abundance: few; v_gene: TRBV4-1; CDR3aa: ASSQGWRASEQY
abundance: NA; v_gene: TRBV18; CDR3aa: ASSPGAGDQPQH
abundance: few; v_gene: TRBV27; CDR3aa: ASSFSMTGFYGYT
abundance: NA; v_gene: TRBV19; CDR3aa: ASSITKAGSRAEKLF
abundance: many; v_gene: TRBV10-1; CDR3aa: ASSLAGWRTYEQY
abundance: NA; v_gene: TRBV12-3/TRBV12-4; CDR3aa: ASSPWERETYEQY
abundance: NA; v_gene: TRBV12-3/TRBV12-4; CDR3aa: ASSFYDLGTSGVREQY
abundance: few; v_gene: TRBV3-1; CDR3aa: ASSRFGLRDQDEQY
abundance: NA; v_gene: TRBV20-1; CDR3aa: SADENWRTDTQY
abundance: few; v_gene: TRBV18; CDR3aa: ASSPRWQGGNPEWSYNSPLH
abundance: NA; v_gene: TRBV20-1; CDR3aa: SASPGSNQPQH
abundance: NA; v_gene: TRBV20-1; CDR3aa: SAGTSGRSYEQY
abundance: NA; v_gene: TRBV3-1; CDR3aa: ASSQVRHYGEQY
abundance: few; v_gene: TRBV12-3/TRBV12-4; CDR3aa: ASSLADGVNEQF
abundance: NA; v_gene: TRBV27; CDR3aa: ASSSIWTGTGRTYEQY
abundance: NA; v_gene: TRBV6-2/TRBV6-3; CDR3aa: ASSPGTGSSTDTQY
abundance: NA; v_gene: TRBV6-5; CDR3aa: ASSPHSRDRGNTIY
abundance: few; v_gene: TRBV4-1; CDR3aa: AAGPAGTYEQY